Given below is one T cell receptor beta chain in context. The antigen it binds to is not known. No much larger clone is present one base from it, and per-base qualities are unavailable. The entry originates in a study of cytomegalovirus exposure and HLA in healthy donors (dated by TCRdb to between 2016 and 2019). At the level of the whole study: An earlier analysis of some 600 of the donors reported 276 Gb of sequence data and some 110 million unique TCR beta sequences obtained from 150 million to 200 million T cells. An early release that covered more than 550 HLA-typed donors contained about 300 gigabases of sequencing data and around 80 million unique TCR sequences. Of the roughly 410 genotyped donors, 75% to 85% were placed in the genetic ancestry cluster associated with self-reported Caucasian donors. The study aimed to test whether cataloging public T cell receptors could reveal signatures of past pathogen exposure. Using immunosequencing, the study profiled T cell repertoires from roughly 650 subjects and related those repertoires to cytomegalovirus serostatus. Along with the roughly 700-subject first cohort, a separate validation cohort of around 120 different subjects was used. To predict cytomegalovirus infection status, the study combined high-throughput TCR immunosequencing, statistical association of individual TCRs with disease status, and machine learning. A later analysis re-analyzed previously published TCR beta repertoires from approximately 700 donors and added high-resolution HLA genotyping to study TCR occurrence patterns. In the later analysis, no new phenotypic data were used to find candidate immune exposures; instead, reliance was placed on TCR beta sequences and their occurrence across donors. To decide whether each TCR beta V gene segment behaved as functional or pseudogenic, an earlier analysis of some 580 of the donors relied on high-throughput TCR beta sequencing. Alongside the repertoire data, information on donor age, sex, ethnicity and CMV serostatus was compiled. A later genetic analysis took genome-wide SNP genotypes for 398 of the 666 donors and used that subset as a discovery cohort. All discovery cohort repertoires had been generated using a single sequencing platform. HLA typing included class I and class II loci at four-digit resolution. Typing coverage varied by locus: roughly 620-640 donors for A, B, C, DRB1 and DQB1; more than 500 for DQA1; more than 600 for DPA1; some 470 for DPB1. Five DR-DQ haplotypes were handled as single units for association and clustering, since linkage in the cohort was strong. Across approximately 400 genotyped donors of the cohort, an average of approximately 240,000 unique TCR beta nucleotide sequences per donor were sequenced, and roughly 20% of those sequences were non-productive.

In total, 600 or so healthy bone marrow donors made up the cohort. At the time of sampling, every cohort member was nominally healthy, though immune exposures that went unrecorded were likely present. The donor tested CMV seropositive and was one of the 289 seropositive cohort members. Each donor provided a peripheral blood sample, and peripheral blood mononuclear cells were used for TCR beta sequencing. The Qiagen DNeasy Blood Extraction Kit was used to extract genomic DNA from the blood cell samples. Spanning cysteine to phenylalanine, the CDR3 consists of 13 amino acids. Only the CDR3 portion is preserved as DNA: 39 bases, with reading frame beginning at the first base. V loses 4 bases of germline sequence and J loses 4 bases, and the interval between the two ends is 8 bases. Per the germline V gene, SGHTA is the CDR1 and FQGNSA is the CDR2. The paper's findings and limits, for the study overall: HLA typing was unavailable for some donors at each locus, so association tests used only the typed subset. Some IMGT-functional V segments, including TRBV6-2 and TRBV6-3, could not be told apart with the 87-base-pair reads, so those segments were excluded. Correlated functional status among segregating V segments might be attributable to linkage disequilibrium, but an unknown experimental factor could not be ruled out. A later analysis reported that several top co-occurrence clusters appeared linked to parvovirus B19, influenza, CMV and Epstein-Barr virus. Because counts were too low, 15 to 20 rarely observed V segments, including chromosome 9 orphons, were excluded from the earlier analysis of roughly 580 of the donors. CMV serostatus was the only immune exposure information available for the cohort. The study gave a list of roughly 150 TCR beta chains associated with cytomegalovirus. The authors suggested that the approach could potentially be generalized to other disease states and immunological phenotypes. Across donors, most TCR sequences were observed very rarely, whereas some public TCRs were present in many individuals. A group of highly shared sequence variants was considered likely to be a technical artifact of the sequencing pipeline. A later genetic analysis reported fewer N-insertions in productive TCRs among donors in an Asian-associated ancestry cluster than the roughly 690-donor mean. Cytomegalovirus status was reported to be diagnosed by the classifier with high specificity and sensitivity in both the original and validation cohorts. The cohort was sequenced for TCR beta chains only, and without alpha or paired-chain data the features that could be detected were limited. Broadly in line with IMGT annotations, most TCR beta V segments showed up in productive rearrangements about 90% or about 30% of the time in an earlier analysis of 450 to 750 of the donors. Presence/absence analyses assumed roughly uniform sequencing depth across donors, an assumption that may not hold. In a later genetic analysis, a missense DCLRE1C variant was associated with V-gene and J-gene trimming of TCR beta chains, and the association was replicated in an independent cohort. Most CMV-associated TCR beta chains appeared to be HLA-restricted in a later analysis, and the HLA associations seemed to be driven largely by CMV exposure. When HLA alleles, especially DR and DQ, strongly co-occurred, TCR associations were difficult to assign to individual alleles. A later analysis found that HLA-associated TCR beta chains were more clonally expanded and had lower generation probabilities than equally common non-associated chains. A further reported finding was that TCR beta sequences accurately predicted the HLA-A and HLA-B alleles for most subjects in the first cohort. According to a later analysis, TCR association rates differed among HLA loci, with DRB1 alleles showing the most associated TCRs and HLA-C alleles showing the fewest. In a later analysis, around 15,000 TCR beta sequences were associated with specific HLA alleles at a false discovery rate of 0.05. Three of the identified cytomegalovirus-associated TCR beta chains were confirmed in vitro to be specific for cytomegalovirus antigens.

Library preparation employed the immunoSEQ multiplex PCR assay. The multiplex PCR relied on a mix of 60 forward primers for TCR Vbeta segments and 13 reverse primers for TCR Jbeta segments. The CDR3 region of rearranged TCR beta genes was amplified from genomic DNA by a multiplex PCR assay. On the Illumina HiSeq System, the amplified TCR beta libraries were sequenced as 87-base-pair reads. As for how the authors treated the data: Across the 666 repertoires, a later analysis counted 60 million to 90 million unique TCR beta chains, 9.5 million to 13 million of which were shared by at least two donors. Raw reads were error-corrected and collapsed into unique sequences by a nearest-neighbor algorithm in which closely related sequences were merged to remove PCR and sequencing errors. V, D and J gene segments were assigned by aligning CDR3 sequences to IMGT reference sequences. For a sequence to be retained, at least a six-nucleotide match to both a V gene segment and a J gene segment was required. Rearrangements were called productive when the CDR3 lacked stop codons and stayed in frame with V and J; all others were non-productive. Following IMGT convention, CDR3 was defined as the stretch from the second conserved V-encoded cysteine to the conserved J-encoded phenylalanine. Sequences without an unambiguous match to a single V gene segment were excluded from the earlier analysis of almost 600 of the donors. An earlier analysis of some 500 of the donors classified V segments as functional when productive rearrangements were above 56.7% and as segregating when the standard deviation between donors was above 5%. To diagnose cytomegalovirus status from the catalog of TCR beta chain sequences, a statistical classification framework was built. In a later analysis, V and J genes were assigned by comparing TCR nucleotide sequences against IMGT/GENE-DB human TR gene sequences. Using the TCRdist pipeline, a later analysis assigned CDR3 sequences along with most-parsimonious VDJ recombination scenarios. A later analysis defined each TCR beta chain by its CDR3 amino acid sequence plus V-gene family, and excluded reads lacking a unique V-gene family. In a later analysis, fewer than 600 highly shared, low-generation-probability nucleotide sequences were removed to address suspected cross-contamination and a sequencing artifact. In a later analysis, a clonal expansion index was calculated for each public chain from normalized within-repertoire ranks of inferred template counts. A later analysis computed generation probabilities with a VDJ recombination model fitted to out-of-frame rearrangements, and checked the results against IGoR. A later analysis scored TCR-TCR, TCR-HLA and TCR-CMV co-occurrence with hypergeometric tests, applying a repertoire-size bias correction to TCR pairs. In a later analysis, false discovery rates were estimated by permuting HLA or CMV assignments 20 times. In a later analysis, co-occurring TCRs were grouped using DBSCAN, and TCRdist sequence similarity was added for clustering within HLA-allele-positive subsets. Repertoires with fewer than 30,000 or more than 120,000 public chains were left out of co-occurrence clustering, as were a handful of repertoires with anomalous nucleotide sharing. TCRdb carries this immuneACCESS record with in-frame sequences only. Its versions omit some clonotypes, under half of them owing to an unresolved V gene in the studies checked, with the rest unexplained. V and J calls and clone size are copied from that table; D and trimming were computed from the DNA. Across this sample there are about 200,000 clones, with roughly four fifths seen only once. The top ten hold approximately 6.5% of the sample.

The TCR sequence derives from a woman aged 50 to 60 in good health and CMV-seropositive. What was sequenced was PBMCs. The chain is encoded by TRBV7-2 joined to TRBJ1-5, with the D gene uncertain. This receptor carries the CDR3 CASSSRLNQPQHF. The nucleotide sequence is TGTGCCAGCAGCTCCCGTTTAAATCAGCCCCAGCATTTT.